The 32 T cell receptor beta chains listed next were all sequenced from one sample in a study of cytomegalovirus exposure and HLA in healthy donors. PCR employed 60 Vbeta and 13 Jbeta primers. Measured with immunoSEQ multiplex PCR; TCRdb has only the in-frame clones, and not every one. The sample yields around 100,000 clones, roughly 70% seen once. Sequencing input: PBMCs. These receptors all stem from a man aged 25 to 40 in good health and CMV-seronegative.

The chain carries TRBV27 and TRBJ2-7; 7 bases are shared with TRBD1. Germline lookup yields CDR1 MNHEY and CDR2 SMNVEV (reference sequence). The junction had 7 bases not matched to a gene; V was cut back by 3 bases and J by 5 bases. The length of the CDR3 is 14 residues. Here the CDR3 reads CASSFSTGIDEQYF. For the CDR3, the DNA is TGTGCCAGCAGTTTCTCGACAGGGATCGACGAGCAGTACTTC.

The rearrangement joins TRBV4-1 to TRBJ2-1; a weak D match, TRBD2 (5 bases). Per germline, CDR1 MGHRA and CDR2 YSYEKL. The CDR3 totals 15 residues. The V gene lost 4 bases and the J gene lost 0 bases, with 10 bases spanning the gap. In DNA, the CDR3 is TGCGCCAGCAGCCCAGGAGGTTTCTCCTACAATGAGCAGTTCTTC. Encoded protein: CASSPGGFSYNEQFF.

V and J are TRBV27 and TRBJ2-2, with a possible D match to TRBD1 (5 bases). Deletions cut 2 bases from V and 4 bases from J, with 5 bases between. CDR1 MNHEY and CDR2 SMNVEV come from the germline V gene (reference sequence). CDR3 length: 13 residues. The CDR3 region has the DNA TGTGCCAGCAGTTTAGGGGCCACCGGGGAGCTGTTTTTT. Amino acid sequence: CASSLGATGELFF.

The chain recombines TRBV30 with TRBJ2-1; TRBD2 matches 11 bases. The CDR3 totals 15 residues. With 4 bases clipped from V and 3 bases from J, the junction kept 5 bases outside the gene matches. Germline lookup yields CDR1 GTSNPN and CDR2 SVGIG (reference sequence). The CDR3 here is CAWTALAGVYNEQFF. Written as DNA, the CDR3 is TGTGCCTGGACCGCACTAGCGGGAGTCTACAATGAGCAGTTCTTC. Filled out from reference TRBV30 and TRBJ2-1, the complete variable domain reads SQTIHQWPATLVQPVGSPLSLECTVEGTSNPNLYWYRQAAGRGLQLLFYSVGIGQISSEVPQNLSASRPQDRQFILSSKKLLLSDSGFYLCAWTALAGVYNEQFFGPGTRLTVL.

V usage is TRBV7-9 and J usage is TRBJ2-7; tentatively, D is TRBD1 (7 bases). Trimming took off 8 bases at V and 1 base at J, with 15 bases between the two ends. This CDR3 has 14 residues. CDR1 SEHNR and CDR2 FQNEAQ come from the germline V gene (reference sequence). The CDR3 coding sequence is TGTGCCAGCGCCGGAGGGGGCGGGTCCTACGAGCAGTACTTC. Amino acid sequence: CASAGGGGSYEQYF.

The V and J genes are TRBV5-6 and TRBJ1-1; the D is unclear. The ends were cut back, 1 base at V and 5 bases at J, with 6 bases in the middle. Germline CDR1 reads SGHDT; CDR2 reads YYEEEE. The CDR3 is 12 amino acids. Here the CDR3 reads CASSLIQTEAFF. The CDR3 bases are TGTGCCAGCAGCTTGATCCAGACTGAAGCTTTCTTT.

The chain recombines TRBV29-1 with TRBJ2-7, with 12 bases matching TRBD2. This CDR3 is built from 14 residues. Germline V CDR1 and CDR2: SQVTM, ANQGSEA. Trimming took 7 bases from V and 4 from J; bases not matched to a gene: 8. The CDR3 sequence is CSDYRLAGVYEQYF. CDR3 DNA sequence: TGCAGCGACTACCGACTAGCGGGAGTATACGAGCAGTACTTC.

The CDR3 sequence is CASSQDLQGANTGELFF. The CDR3 DNA follows: TGCGCCAGCAGCCAAGATTTACAGGGCGCAAACACCGGGGAGCTGTTTTTT. The chain combines TRBV4-3 with TRBJ2-2; tentatively, D is TRBD1 (6 bases). The CDR3 totals 17 residues. Germline V CDR1 and CDR2: LGHNA, YSLEER. Trimming shortened V by 0 bases and J by 2 bases, and 13 bases separated the two germline ends.

The chain links TRBV27 to TRBJ2-7, with D possibly TRBD1 on 6 matching bases. Germline CDR1 MNHEY, CDR2 SMNVEV (reference sequence). This CDR3 is 13 amino acids long. Trimming shortened V by 8 bases and J by 2 bases, and 13 bases separated the two germline ends. CDR3: CASRKQGPYEQYF. CDR3 DNA: TGTGCCAGCCGGAAACAGGGTCCCTACGAGCAGTACTTC.

This rearrangement joins TRBV27 to TRBJ2-5, with 10 bases matching TRBD2. There are 14 residues in the CDR3. Germline lookup yields CDR1 MNHEY and CDR2 SMNVEV (reference sequence). V was pared by 8 bases and J by 6 bases, with 9 bases of the junction left unmatched. CDR3 region: CASSPAGGAKTQYF. In nucleotides, the CDR3 is TGTGCCAGCTCCCCAGCGGGAGGGGCTAAGACCCAGTACTTC.

The chain has TRBV10-3 and TRBJ2-2; possibly TRBD2 for D (5 bases). The CDR3 consists of 16 residues. The V end was cut by 3 bases, the J end by 5 bases, with 16 bases between. Looked up from germline, CDR1 is ENHRY and CDR2 is SYGVKD. The CDR3 here is CAISDPSVGGTGELFF. CDR3 nucleotides: TGTGCCATCAGTGACCCCTCAGTCGGCGGGACCGGGGAGCTGTTTTTT.

The J gene is TRBJ1-2, the V gene TRBV10-3, with D possibly being TRBD1 (5 bases). Germline V lookup: CDR1 ENHRY, CDR2 SYGVKD. This CDR3 spans 14 amino acids. V was cut by 6 bases and J by 5 bases, with 16 bases left in between. CDR3 residues: CAISAGPELYGYTF. The CDR3 DNA is TGTGCCATCAGCGCGGGGCCCGAGCTTTATGGCTACACCTTC.

A remark on this clone: Other nucleotide sequences in the sample specify the same CDR3. The V call is TRBV25-1, the J call TRBJ2-5, with a possible D match to TRBD2 (5 bases). This CDR3 is 11 amino acids long. The V and J ends lost 6 bases and 4 bases respectively, with 6 bases between them. CDR1 and CDR2 from the germline V gene are MGHDK and SYGVNS. CDR3 residues: CASRRVETQYF. In nucleotides, the CDR3 is TGTGCCAGCAGGAGGGTAGAGACCCAGTACTTC.

The rearrangement links TRBV28 to TRBJ2-3, with 11 bases that match TRBD2. CDR3 length equals 14 residues. V lost 10 bases and J lost 3; bases outside the gene matches: 6. CDR1 is MDHEN, CDR2 SYDVKM, per germline. CDR3 loop: CATEWTSGTDTQYF. CDR3 DNA: TGTGCCACCGAATGGACTAGCGGGACAGATACGCAGTATTTT.

The chain employs TRBV19 and TRBJ2-3; D is undetermined. This CDR3 contains 12 residues. V was pared by 10 bases and J by 2 bases, with 10 bases between. Germline V lookup: CDR1 LNHDA, CDR2 SQIVND (reference sequence). As DNA, the CDR3 is TGTGCCACCACGTTAGACACAGATACGCAGTATTTT. As protein: CATTLDTDTQYF.

This chain connects TRBV25-1 to TRBJ1-1; weak D call: TRBD1 (5 bases). Trimming removed 3 bases from V and 1 base from J, with 12 bases in between. This CDR3 region has 15 residues. Germline V CDR1 and CDR2: MGHDK, SYGVNS. The CDR3 sequence is CASSEGLISNTEAFF. In DNA, the CDR3 is TGTGCCAGCAGTGAGGGACTTATTTCGAACACTGAAGCTTTCTTT.

The DNA for the CDR3 is TGTGCCAGCAGTGAAGCGAGGGGCGGGAGACCCTACGAGCAGTACTTC. Its protein is CASSEARGGRPYEQYF. The chain uses TRBV6-1 and TRBJ2-7; 7 bases line up with TRBD2. Germline CDR1 reads MNHNS; CDR2 reads SASEGT. The CDR3 runs 16 residues. V lost 0 bases, J lost 2 bases, and 7 bases stayed unmatched.

This rearrangement joins TRBV4-1 to TRBJ2-7, with 7 bases aligning to TRBD2. CDR3 size: 16 residues. Germline loops: CDR1 MGHRA, CDR2 YSYEKL. V gave up 0 bases and J gave up 3 bases; unmatched junction bases: 8. CDR3 DNA sequence: TGCGCCAGCAGCCAAGATCGCCTAGCGGAATACTACGAGCAGTACTTC. Translated: CASSQDRLAEYYEQYF.

This clone showed up just once. The chain couples TRBV7-3 to TRBJ2-7; no reliable D call. V lost 0 bases, J lost 4 bases, and 7 bases lay in between. This CDR3 has 13 residues. The germline V gene has CDR1 SGHTA and CDR2 FQGTGA. The CDR3 reads CASSLTRYYEQYF. CDR3 DNA: TGTGCCAGCAGCTTAACCAGATATTACGAGCAGTACTTC.

CDR3 DNA: TGTGCCTGGAGTTATCTAGCGGAAAACTACAATGAGCAGTTCTTC. Protein product: CAWSYLAENYNEQFF. The genes are TRBV30 and TRBJ2-1; 7 bases line up with TRBD2. The V and J ends lost 2 bases and 3 bases, in that order; junction bases with no gene match: 7. The length of the CDR3 is 15 residues. Germline V CDR1 and CDR2: GTSNPN, SVGIG (reference sequence). The full variable domain, rest sourced from reference TRBV30 and TRBJ2-1, is SQTIHQWPATLVQPVGSPLSLECTVEGTSNPNLYWYRQAAGRGLQLLFYSVGIGQISSEVPQNLSASRPQDRQFILSSKKLLLSDSGFYLCAWSYLAENYNEQFFGPGTRLTVL.

V usage is TRBV5-1 and J usage is TRBJ2-5; possibly TRBD2 for D (6 bases). V dropped 2 bases and J dropped 2 bases, with 10 bases sitting between them. The V gene's germline CDR1 is SGHRS and CDR2 YFSETQ. This CDR3 has 14 residues. The CDR3 spells CASSLPSGQETQYF. CDR3 DNA: TGCGCCAGCAGCTTACCGAGCGGGCAAGAGACCCAGTACTTC. Full variable domain (missing parts from reference TRBV5-1 and TRBJ2-5): KAGVTQTPRYLIKTRGQQVTLSCSPISGHRSVSWYQQTPGQGLQFLFEYFSETQRNKGNFPGRFSGRQFSNSRSEMNVSTLELGDSALYLCASSLPSGQETQYFGPGTRLLVL.

The chain uses TRBV27 and TRBJ2-7; 11 bases are shared with TRBD2. V was clipped by 6 bases and J by 4 bases; unmatched bases: 11. Germline V gene sequence: CDR1 MNHEY, CDR2 SMNVEV (reference sequence). This CDR3 contains 16 residues. CDR3 region: CASSPPTSGNPYEQYF. CDR3 bases: TGTGCCAGCAGCCCACCGACTAGCGGGAATCCTTACGAGCAGTACTTC.

The chain is built from TRBV19 and TRBJ2-3; 8 bases map to TRBD2. Germline trimming cut 2 bases from V and 5 bases from J; bases unmatched to any gene: 0. The CDR3 loop spans 13 amino acids. Germline CDR1 and CDR2: LNHDA and SQIVND (reference sequence). This CDR3 is CASSITSGDTQYF. For the CDR3, the DNA is TGTGCCAGTAGTATAACTAGCGGAGATACGCAGTATTTT.

The chain joins TRBV27 to TRBJ1-5, with D perhaps TRBD1 (6 bases). The CDR3 length is 17 residues. Germline V gene lookup returns CDR1 MNHEY and CDR2 SMNVEV (reference sequence). The V gene lost 6 bases and the J gene lost 0 bases, with 18 bases spanning the gap. CDR3 sequence: CASRPVGTSYSNQPQHF. The CDR3, as DNA: TGTGCCAGCAGGCCCGTAGGGACATCCTATAGCAATCAGCCCCAGCATTTT.

The chain joins TRBV25-1 to TRBJ1-4; tentative D call: TRBD1 (5 bases). Germline V gene sequence: CDR1 MGHDK, CDR2 SYGVNS. V was trimmed by 1 base and J by 8 bases, leaving 14 bases between them. The CDR3 contains 15 residues. CDR3 sequence reads: CASSEFRDRGEKLFF. Written as DNA, the CDR3 is TGTGCCAGCAGTGAATTCAGGGATCGCGGCGAAAAACTGTTTTTT.

In this sample, this clone turned up a few times. This rearrangement joins TRBV27 to TRBJ1-5; D remains ambiguous. The V end was cut by 2 bases, the J end by 5 bases, with 13 bases between. The germline V gene has CDR1 MNHEY and CDR2 SMNVEV (reference sequence). The CDR3 has 15 amino acids. CDR3 sequence (DNA): TGTGCCAGCAGTTTAATTTCCGACAAATATCAGCCCCAGCATTTT. This gives the protein CASSLISDKYQPQHF.

V usage is TRBV5-6 and J usage is TRBJ2-3, with 7 nucleotides matching TRBD1. Germline V gene sequence: CDR1 SGHDT, CDR2 YYEEEE. CDR3 length equals 16 residues. V shed 4 bases, J shed 5 bases, and the junction held 13 bases outside the gene matches. In nucleotides, the CDR3 is TGTGCCAGCAGCGTATATACCGGGACAGCGAGAGATACGCAGTATTTT. This gives the protein CASSVYTGTARDTQYF.

V and J are TRBV5-1 and TRBJ1-1; unclear D gene. The CDR3 is 14 residues long. CDR1 and CDR2 (germline): SGHRS, YFSETQ. V was pared by 1 base and J by 1 base, with 8 bases between. The CDR3 nucleotides are TGCGCCAGCAGCTTGAACAGCAAGAACACTGAAGCTTTCTTT. It encodes CASSLNSKNTEAFF. The full variable domain, completed using reference TRBV5-1 and TRBJ1-1, is KAGVTQTPRYLIKTRGQQVTLSCSPISGHRSVSWYQQTPGQGLQFLFEYFSETQRNKGNFPGRFSGRQFSNSRSEMNVSTLELGDSALYLCASSLNSKNTEAFFGQGTRLTVV.

This clone was detected a few times. Germline and junction disagree at one end, which may indicate a read error. This sequence joins TRBV30 and TRBJ1-1, with TRBD1 matching over 7 bases. CDR1 is GTSNPN and CDR2 is SVGIG in the germline V gene (reference sequence). This CDR3 has 18 residues. The CDR3 DNA reads TGTGCCTGGAGTCGCGTCGCGGGACAGCTAATAATGAACACTGAAGCTTTCTTC. It codes for CAWSRVAGQLIMNTEAFF.

This clone was seen more than once but under ten times. Compared with germline, one end of the junction differs, possibly owing to a read error. V usage is TRBV7-9 and J usage is TRBJ2-5, with 9 bases lining up with TRBD1. Germline lookup yields CDR1 SEHNR and CDR2 FQNEAQ (reference sequence). The CDR3 is 15 residues long. The CDR3 loop reads CSSSLVGQGQETQYF. DNA for the CDR3: TGTTCCAGCAGCCTAGTGGGACAGGGCCAAGAGACCCAGTACTTC.

The CDR3 DNA reads TGTGCCAGCAGTGAGCGGGACGGGTCCTACGAGCAGTACTTC. Residues: CASSERDGSYEQYF. The J gene is TRBJ2-7, the V gene TRBV6-1, with a weak D call TRBD2 (6 bases). The V and J ends lost 3 bases and 1 base respectively, with 10 bases between them. The CDR3 extends over 14 amino acids. CDR1 and CDR2 (germline): MNHNS, SASEGT.

The rearrangement links TRBV9 to TRBJ2-3; 8 positions agree with TRBD2. The length of the CDR3 is 17 residues. The J segment lost 2 bases and the V segment lost 1 base, leaving 9 bases of the junction unmatched. Germline CDR1 reads SGDLS; CDR2 reads YYNGEE. CDR3 nucleotides: TGTGCCAGCAGCGTACCCACTAGCGGTGGGTACACAGATACGCAGTATTTT. It codes for CASSVPTSGGYTDTQYF.